The rows below give T cell receptor beta chains drawn from one sample of a study of blood T cell repertoires in COVID-19. Sequencing used immunoSEQ multiplex PCR; TCRdb keeps in-frame clones, though not all of them. The sample has hundreds of thousands of clones, 88% seen once; the top ten hold less than 3%. The sequenced material came from PBMCs or T cells enriched from blood (not recorded which). The receptor source for this set is a woman in her forties or fifties who had recovered from COVID-19. Both conserved end residues are part of each CDR3. D genes are given only for firm matches. Only part of the rows carry a size: once, few, many, or a class if the clone is expanded.

cdr3_nt: TGTGCCAGCAGTTCCACAGCCCGACAGGGGGCTTACGAGCAGTACTTC; cdr3_aa: CASSSTARQGAYEQYF; j_call: TRBJ2-7; v_call: TRBV6-5; d_call: TRBD1; clone_size: .
cdr3_nt: TGTGCCTGTCAGAGGGGACTAGCGGGAGCTGTCTACGAGCAGTACTTC; cdr3_aa: CACQRGLAGAVYEQYF; j_call: TRBJ2-7; v_call: TRBV30; d_call: TRBD2; clone_size: .
cdr3_nt: TGTGCCAGCGGGTCGGGAGGAAAAGAGACCCAGTACTTC; cdr3_aa: CASGSGGKETQYF; j_call: TRBJ2-5; v_call: TRBV2; d_call: TRBD2; clone_size: .
cdr3_nt: TGTGCCAGCACCCCCTCAGGGACAGGGGGTGGAAACACCATATATTTT; cdr3_aa: CASTPSGTGGGNTIYF; j_call: TRBJ1-3; v_call: TRBV7-2; d_call: TRBD1; clone_size: .
cdr3_nt: TGTGCCTGGTCCCGAAACGACAGGGTTTTGCTTGGCTACACCTTC; cdr3_aa: CAWSRNDRVLLGYTF; j_call: TRBJ1-2; v_call: TRBV30; d_call: TRBD1; clone_size: .
cdr3_nt: TGTGCCAGCTCACCTACCTATGGCAACGCGGGGAATGAAAAACTGTTTTTT; cdr3_aa: CASSPTYGNAGNEKLFF; j_call: TRBJ1-4; v_call: TRBV18; d_call: .; clone_size: .
cdr3_nt: TGTGCCAGCAGTGAATCGATCGTAACCACTTGGGGGGACGGTCAGCCCCAGCATTTT; cdr3_aa: CASSESIVTTWGDGQPQHF; j_call: TRBJ1-5; v_call: TRBV2; d_call: .; clone_size: .
cdr3_nt: TGCGCCAGCAGGACAGACCACCTGGTACTTAACTATGGCTACACCTTC; cdr3_aa: CASRTDHLVLNYGYTF; j_call: TRBJ1-2; v_call: TRBV4-3; d_call: .; clone_size: few
cdr3_nt: TGTGCCAGCAGCTCACAGAGGACAGGGCATAATTCACCCCTCCACTTT; cdr3_aa: CASSSQRTGHNSPLHF; j_call: TRBJ1-6; v_call: TRBV7-2; d_call: TRBD1; clone_size: .
cdr3_nt: TGCGCCAGCAGCTTGGGAACAGGGGAATCACCCCTCCACTTT; cdr3_aa: CASSLGTGESPLHF; j_call: TRBJ1-6; v_call: TRBV5-1; d_call: TRBD1; clone_size: .
cdr3_nt: TGTGCCAGCAGTTTTGAGGGACAGCTTAATGAAAAACTGTTTTTT; cdr3_aa: CASSFEGQLNEKLFF; j_call: TRBJ1-4; v_call: TRBV28; d_call: TRBD1; clone_size: .
cdr3_nt: TGTGCCAGCAGTTTATGGACCGGGACAGAAAAACTGTTTTTT; cdr3_aa: CASSLWTGTEKLFF; j_call: TRBJ1-4; v_call: TRBV28; d_call: .; clone_size: .
cdr3_nt: TGTGCCAGCAGCAGGCGGGACGGCTCCTATAATTCACCCCTCCACTTT; cdr3_aa: CASSRRDGSYNSPLHF; j_call: TRBJ1-6; v_call: TRBV7-2; d_call: .; clone_size: .
cdr3_nt: TGTGCCAGCAGCCCACGCGGGGGTTCTAACTATGGCTACACCTTC; cdr3_aa: CASSPRGGSNYGYTF; j_call: TRBJ1-2; v_call: TRBV6-2/TRBV6-3; d_call: .; clone_size: .
cdr3_nt: TGTGCCAGCCGGACAGGCTATAATTCACCCCTCCACTTT; cdr3_aa: CASRTGYNSPLHF; j_call: TRBJ1-6; v_call: TRBV19; d_call: TRBD1; clone_size: .
cdr3_nt: TGTGCCAGCTCACGAAACCAGGGTTACGACATTCAGTACTTC; cdr3_aa: CASSRNQGYDIQYF; j_call: TRBJ2-4; v_call: TRBV18; d_call: .; clone_size: .
cdr3_nt: TGTGCCAGCAGCCGGACATCCTATAGCAATCAGCCCCAGCATTTT; cdr3_aa: CASSRTSYSNQPQHF; j_call: TRBJ1-5; v_call: TRBV7-2; d_call: .; clone_size: .
cdr3_nt: TGTGCCAGCGGAGGACAGGGCCTAGGTGAAAAACTGTTTTTT; cdr3_aa: CASGGQGLGEKLFF; j_call: TRBJ1-4; v_call: TRBV28; d_call: TRBD1; clone_size: .
cdr3_nt: TGTGCCAGCAGCCACCAGACCTCCTTAGCGGACAATGAGCAGTTCTTC; cdr3_aa: CASSHQTSLADNEQFF; j_call: TRBJ2-1; v_call: TRBV13; d_call: .; clone_size: .
cdr3_nt: TGTGCCATCAGAGCTGGCAGCGCTGGAAACACCATATATTTT; cdr3_aa: CAIRAGSAGNTIYF; j_call: TRBJ1-3; v_call: TRBV10-3; d_call: .; clone_size: .
cdr3_nt: TGTGCCAGCAGCTCTCACAGGGGTGGTAATGAAAAACTGTTTTTT; cdr3_aa: CASSSHRGGNEKLFF; j_call: TRBJ1-4; v_call: TRBV7-2; d_call: TRBD1; clone_size: .
cdr3_nt: TGTGCCAGCAGCCTCCGGACAGGGACTGAAGCTTTCTTT; cdr3_aa: CASSLRTGTEAFF; j_call: TRBJ1-1; v_call: TRBV28; d_call: TRBD1; clone_size: .
cdr3_nt: TGTGCCAGCAAAGGCGAGGCAGGGCGGATGTACGAGCAGTACTTC; cdr3_aa: CASKGEAGRMYEQYF; j_call: TRBJ2-7; v_call: TRBV6-5; d_call: .; clone_size: .
cdr3_nt: TGTGCCAGCAGCCAAACAGGGTGGACTAATGAAAAACTGTTTTTT; cdr3_aa: CASSQTGWTNEKLFF; j_call: TRBJ1-4; v_call: TRBV7-2; d_call: .; clone_size: .
cdr3_nt: TGTGCCACCAGTGATCCCACGCGGGGAGGGTTCGAGCAGTACTTC; cdr3_aa: CATSDPTRGGFEQYF; j_call: TRBJ2-7; v_call: TRBV24-1; d_call: TRBD2; clone_size: .
cdr3_nt: TGTGCCACCAGTGATCCAGGGACACGCGGCTACACCTTC; cdr3_aa: CATSDPGTRGYTF; j_call: TRBJ1-2; v_call: TRBV24-1; d_call: .; clone_size: .